This TCR beta chain was sequenced in a study of CD8+CD57+ T cells in acquired aplastic anemia. Study information: Mean DNA quantity obtained from sorted CD4+ and CD8+ cells was 3 to 4 ug.

Study results and limitations: CD8+ Simpson's diversity in patients was not significantly different from that in controls.

TCR beta VDJ and CDR3 profiling used genomic DNA as template. One entry per CDR3 protein, called by TCRdb with MiXCR from the reads. Of tens of thousands of distinct CDR3 sequences listed, 70% to 80% are singletons. The CDR3 length is 13 residues. V lost 4 bases to trimming and J lost 5 bases, with 12 bases between them. Germline CDR1 SEHNR, CDR2 FQNEAQ (reference sequence). Regarding this clonotype: No antigen is known for it.

Sequencing was done on a sample of sorted CD4+, CD8+, or CD8+CD57+ T cells (not recorded which) from PBMCs. This chain connects TRBV7-9 to TRBJ2-7, with TRBD1 as a possible D gene (5 bases). The receptor comes from a human donor in good health, serving as a control. CDR3: CASSSQKGDEQYF. CDR3 DNA: TGTGCCAGCAGCTCACAGAAAGGGGACGAGCAGTACTTC. Complete variable domain (other parts from reference TRBV7-9 and TRBJ2-7): DTGVSQNPRHKITKRGQNVTFRCDPISEHNRLYWYRQTLGQGPEFLTYFQNEAQLEKSRLLSDRFSAERPKGSFSTLEIQRTEQGDSAMYLCASSSQKGDEQYFGPGTRLTVT.